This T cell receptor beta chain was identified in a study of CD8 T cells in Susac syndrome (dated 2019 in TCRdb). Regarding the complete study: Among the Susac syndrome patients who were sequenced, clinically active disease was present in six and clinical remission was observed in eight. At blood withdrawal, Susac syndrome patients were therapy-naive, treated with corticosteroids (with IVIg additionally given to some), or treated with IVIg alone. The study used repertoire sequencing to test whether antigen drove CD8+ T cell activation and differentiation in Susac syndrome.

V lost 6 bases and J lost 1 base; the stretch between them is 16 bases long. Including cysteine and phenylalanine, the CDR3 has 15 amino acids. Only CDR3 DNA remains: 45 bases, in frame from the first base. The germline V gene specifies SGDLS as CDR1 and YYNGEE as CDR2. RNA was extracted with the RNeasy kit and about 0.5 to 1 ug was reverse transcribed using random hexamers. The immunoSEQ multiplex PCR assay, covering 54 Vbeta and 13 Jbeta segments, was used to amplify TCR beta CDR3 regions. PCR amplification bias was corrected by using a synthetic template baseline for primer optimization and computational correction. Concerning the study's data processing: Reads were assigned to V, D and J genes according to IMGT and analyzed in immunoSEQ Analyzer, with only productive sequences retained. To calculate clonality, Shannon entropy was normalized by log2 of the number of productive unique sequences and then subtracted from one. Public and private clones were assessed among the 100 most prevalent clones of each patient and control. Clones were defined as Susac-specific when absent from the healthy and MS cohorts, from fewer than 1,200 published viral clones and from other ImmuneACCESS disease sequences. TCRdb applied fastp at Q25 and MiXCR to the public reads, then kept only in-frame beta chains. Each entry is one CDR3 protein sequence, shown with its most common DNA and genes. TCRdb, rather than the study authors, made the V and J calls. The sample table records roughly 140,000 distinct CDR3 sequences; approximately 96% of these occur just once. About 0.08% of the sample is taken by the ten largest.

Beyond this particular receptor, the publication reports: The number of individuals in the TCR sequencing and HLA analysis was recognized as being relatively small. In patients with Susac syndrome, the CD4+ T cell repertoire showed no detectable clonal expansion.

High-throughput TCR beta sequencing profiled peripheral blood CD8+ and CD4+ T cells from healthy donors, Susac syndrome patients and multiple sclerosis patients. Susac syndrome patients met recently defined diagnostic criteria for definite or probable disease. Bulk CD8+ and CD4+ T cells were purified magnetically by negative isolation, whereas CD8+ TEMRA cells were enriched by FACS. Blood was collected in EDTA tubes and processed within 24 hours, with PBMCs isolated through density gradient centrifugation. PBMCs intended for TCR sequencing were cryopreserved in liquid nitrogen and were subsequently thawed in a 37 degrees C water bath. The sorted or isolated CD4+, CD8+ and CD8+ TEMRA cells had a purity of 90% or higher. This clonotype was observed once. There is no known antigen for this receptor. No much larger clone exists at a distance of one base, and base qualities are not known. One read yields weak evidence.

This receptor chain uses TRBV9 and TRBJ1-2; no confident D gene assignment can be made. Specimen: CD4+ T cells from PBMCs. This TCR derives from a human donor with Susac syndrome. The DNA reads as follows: TGTGCCAGCACCTCCGTCAGTCAGATTAACTATGGCTACACCTTC. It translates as CASTSVSQINYGYTF.